The source of this T cell receptor beta chain is a study of cytomegalovirus exposure and HLA in healthy donors. Libraries were prepared by immunoSEQ multiplex PCR; TCRdb keeps only in-frame clonotypes and omits some of them. The sample yields tens of thousands of clones, 89% seen once. The CDR3 runs 13 residues. The ends were cut back, 2 bases at V and 7 bases at J, with 12 bases in the middle. CDR1 and CDR2 from the germline V gene are MNHEY and SVGAGI. This clonotype was sampled from a woman younger than 30 in good health and CMV-seronegative. The sample taken for sequencing was PBMCs. The rearrangement joins TRBV6-5 to TRBJ2-7; D perhaps matches TRBD1 (6 bases). CDR3: CASSYSWGPEQYF. The CDR3 DNA follows: TGTGCCAGCAGTTACAGCTGGGGGCCTGAGCAGTACTTC.